The present TCR beta chain was sequenced within a study of blood T cells in healthy people across ages. Points from the study as a whole: Among long-lived donors, naive CD4+ cells were more numerous and diversity higher than in aged donors. CMV status of donors was not determined, possibly confounding expanded clonotype changes.

Caucasian individuals from Russia who were healthy and aged roughly 6 to 95 acted as donors. PCR was performed a second time for about 7 to 12 cycles using a sample-barcoded 5' primer and a J-beta primer mix. Carrying 12 random nucleotides, a template-switch adaptor labeled each individual cDNA molecule. MiXCR was run by TCRdb on the 5' RACE reads, yielding one entry per CDR3 protein. The table records approximately 1.5 million distinct CDR3 sequences, about 45% of them present only once. This clonotype was counted a few times. Antigen unknown. The CDR3 is 13 amino acids. Germline V gene sequence: CDR1 SGHRS, CDR2 YFSETQ. V dropped 4 bases and J dropped 6 bases, with 11 bases sitting between them.

The chain carries TRBV5-1 and TRBJ1-5; D is perhaps TRBD1 (5 bases). The source material was blood. This receptor was obtained from a woman younger than 30 in good health. The CDR3 here is CASSEQAGQPQHF. Here the CDR3 DNA reads TGCGCCAGCAGCGAACAGGCCGGTCAGCCCCAGCATTTT.